Included here is one T cell receptor beta chain sequence, with context. This sample was included in a study of T cell responses to AZD1222 COVID-19 vaccine. TCRdb's copy holds only in-frame clones and misses some; the assay was immunoSEQ multiplex PCR. The sample has about 110,000 clones, 70% to 90% seen once. The germline gives CDR1 MNHEY, CDR2 SVGAGI. This CDR3 comprises 15 residues. V shed 8 bases and J 9 bases; nucleotides not matched to a gene: 13. The source was peripheral blood, collected 28 days after the second AZD1222 dose. The J gene is TRBJ2-1, the V gene TRBV6-5; 10 bases fit TRBD2. This clonotype originated in an adult who received the AZD1222 COVID-19 vaccine. The CDR3 loop reads CASSPATSGKGEQFF. The CDR3 DNA is TGTGCCAGCTCTCCCGCCACTAGCGGGAAGGGTGAGCAGTTCTTC.